This T cell receptor (beta chain) was captured in a study of blood T cell repertoires in COVID-19. Study as a whole: Samples came from the United States, Italy and Spain, spanning acute and convalescent COVID-19. T cells, B-cell-depleted T cells, or PBMCs supplied cDNA or gDNA.

CDR1 and CDR2 (germline): SGHRS, YFSETQ. V trimming: 5 bases; J trimming: 4 bases; junction bases outside the gene matches: 6. The CDR3 has 14 amino acids. In the authors' workflow: How many nucleated cells were present was estimated from reference gene primer amplification. TCRdb keeps only in-frame clones here, not all; method: immunoSEQ multiplex PCR. The D gene and trimming were derived from the DNA, and the V and J assignments and clone size from that table. The data show a few hundred thousand clones, with roughly 80% seen just once and approximately 2.9% held by the top ten. The TCR was taken from a woman in her 30s who had recovered from COVID-19. The J gene is TRBJ2-7, the V gene TRBV5-1; 10 bases match TRBD2. Input material: peripheral blood. The CDR3 reads CASRFLAGAYEQYF. Here the CDR3 DNA reads TGCGCCAGCAGATTCCTAGCGGGAGCGTACGAGCAGTACTTC.